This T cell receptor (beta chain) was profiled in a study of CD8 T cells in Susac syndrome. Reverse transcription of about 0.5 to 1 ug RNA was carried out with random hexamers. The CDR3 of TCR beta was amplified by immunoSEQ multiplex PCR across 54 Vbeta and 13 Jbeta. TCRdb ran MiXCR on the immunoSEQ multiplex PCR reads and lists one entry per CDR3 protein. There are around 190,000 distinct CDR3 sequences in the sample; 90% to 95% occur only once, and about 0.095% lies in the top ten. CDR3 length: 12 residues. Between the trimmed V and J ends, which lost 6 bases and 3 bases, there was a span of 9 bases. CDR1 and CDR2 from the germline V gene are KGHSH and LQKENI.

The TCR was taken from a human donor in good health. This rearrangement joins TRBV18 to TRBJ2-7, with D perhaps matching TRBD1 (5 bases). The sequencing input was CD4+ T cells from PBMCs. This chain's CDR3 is CASSLQDYEQYF. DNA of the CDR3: TGTGCCAGCTCGCTACAGGACTACGAGCAGTACTTC.